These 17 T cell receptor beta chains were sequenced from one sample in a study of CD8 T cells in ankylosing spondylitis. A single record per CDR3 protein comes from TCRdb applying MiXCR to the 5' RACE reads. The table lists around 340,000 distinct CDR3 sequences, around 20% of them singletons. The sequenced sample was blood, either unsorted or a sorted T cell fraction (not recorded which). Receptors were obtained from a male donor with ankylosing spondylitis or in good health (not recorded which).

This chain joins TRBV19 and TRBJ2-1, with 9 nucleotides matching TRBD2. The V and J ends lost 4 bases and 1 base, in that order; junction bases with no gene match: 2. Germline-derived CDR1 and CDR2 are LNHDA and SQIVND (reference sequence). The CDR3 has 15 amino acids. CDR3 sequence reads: CASSSGGGSYNEQFF. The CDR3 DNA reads TGTGCCAGTAGTAGCGGGGGGGGTTCCTACAATGAGCAGTTCTTC.

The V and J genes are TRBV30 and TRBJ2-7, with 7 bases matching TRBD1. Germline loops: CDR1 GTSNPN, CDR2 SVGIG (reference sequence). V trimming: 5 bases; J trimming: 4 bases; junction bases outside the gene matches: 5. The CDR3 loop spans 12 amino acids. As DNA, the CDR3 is TGTGCCTGGCTGACAGGGTCGTACGAGCAGTACTTC. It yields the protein CAWLTGSYEQYF.

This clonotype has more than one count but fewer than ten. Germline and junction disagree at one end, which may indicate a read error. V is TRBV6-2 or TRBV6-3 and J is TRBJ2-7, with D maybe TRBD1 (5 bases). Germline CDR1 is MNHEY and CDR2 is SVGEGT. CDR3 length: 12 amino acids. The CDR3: CASSYQSTGPFF. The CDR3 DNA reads TGTGCCAGCAGTTATCAATCCACAGGTCCATTTTTC.

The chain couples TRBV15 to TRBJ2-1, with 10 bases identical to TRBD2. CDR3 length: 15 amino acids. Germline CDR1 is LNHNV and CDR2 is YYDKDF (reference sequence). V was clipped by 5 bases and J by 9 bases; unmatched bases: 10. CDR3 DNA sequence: TGTGCCACCAGCGGACCCGAGACTAGCGGGCTTGAGCAGTTCTTC. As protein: CATSGPETSGLEQFF.

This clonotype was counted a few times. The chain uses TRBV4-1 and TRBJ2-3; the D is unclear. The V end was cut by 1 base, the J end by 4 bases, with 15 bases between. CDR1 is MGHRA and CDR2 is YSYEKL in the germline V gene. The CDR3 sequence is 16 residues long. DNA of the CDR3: TGCGCCAGCAGCCAAGGCAGGACGCCAGGCGCAGATACGCAGTATTTT. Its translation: CASSQGRTPGADTQYF.

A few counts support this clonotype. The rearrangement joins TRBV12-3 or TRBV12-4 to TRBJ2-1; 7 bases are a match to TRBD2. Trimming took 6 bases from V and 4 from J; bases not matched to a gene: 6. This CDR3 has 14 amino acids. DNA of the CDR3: TGTGCCAGCAGGCCGGGGGGACTTTACAATGAGCAGTTCTTC. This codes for CASRPGGLYNEQFF.

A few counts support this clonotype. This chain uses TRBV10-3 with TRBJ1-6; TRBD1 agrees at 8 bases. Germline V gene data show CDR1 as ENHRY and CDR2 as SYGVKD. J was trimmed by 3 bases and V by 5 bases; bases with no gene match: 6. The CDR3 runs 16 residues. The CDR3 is CAISPTGADYNSPLHF. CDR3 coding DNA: TGTGCCATCAGTCCGACAGGGGCCGACTATAATTCACCCCTCCACTTT.

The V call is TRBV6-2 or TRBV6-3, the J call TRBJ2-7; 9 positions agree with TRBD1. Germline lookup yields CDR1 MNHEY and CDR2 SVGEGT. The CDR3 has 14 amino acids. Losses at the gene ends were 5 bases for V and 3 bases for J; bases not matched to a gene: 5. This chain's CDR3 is CASSMDRGVYEQYF. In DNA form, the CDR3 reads TGTGCCAGCAGTATGGACAGGGGAGTCTACGAGCAGTACTTC.

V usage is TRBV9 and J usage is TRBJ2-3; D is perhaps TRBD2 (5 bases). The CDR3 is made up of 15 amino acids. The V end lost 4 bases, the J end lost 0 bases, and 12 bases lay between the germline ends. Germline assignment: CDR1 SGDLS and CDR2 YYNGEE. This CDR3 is CASSPDGESTDTQYF. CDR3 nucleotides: TGTGCCAGCAGCCCAGACGGGGAGAGCACAGATACGCAGTATTTT.

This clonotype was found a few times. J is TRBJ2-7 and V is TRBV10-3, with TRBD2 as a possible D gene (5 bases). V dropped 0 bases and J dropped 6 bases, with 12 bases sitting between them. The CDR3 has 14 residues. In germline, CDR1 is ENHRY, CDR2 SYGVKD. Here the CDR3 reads CAISESLLAFEQYF. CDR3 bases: TGTGCCATCAGTGAGTCTCTCCTAGCTTTCGAGCAGTACTTC.

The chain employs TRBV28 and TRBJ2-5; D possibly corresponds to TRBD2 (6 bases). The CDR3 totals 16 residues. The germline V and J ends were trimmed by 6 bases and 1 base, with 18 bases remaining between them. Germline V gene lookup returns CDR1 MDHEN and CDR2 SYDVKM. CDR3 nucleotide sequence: TGTGCCAGCAGCCCGATATGGGGGGTCCTCCAAGAGACCCAGTACTTC. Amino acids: CASSPIWGVLQETQYF.

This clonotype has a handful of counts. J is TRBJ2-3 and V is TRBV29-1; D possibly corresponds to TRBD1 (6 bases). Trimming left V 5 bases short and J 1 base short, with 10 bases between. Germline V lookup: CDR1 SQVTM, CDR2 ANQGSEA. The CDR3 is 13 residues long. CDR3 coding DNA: TGCAGCGTTTTGAGACAGGGCACAGATACGCAGTATTTT. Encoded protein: CSVLRQGTDTQYF.

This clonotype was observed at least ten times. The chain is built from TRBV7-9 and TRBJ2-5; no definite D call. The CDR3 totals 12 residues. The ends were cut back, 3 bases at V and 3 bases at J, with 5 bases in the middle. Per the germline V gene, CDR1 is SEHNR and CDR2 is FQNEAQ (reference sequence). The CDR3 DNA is TGTGCCAGCAGCTTCTCAGAAGAGACCCAGTACTTC. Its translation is CASSFSEETQYF.

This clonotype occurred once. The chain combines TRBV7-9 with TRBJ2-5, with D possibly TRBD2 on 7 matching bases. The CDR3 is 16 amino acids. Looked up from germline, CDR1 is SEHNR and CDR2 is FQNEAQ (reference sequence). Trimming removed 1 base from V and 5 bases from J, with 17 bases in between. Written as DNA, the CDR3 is TGTGCCAGCAGCTTAGTTCGGGGGGCCGGGGTGGAGACCCAGTACTTC. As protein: CASSLVRGAGVETQYF.

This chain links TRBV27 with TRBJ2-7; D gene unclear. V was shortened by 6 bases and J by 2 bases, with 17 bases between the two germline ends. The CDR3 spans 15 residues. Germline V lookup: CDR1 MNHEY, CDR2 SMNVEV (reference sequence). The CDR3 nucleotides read TGTGCCAGCAGACCGCTAATGGGTATAACCTACGAGCAGTACTTC. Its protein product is CASRPLMGITYEQYF.

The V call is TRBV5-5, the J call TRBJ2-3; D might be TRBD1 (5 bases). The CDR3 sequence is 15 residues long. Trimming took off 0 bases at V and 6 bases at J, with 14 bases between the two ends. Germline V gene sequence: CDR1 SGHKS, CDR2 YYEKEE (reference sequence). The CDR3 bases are TGTGCCAGCAGCTTGGGACAGCTGTTGTCTGATACGCAGTATTTT. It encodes CASSLGQLLSDTQYF. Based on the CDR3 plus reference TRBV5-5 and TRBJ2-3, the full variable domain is DAGVTQSPTHLIKTRGQQVTLRCSPISGHKSVSWYQQVLGQGPQFIFQYYEKEERGRGNFPDRFSARQFPNYSSELNVNALLLGDSALYLCASSLGQLLSDTQYFGPGTRLTVL.

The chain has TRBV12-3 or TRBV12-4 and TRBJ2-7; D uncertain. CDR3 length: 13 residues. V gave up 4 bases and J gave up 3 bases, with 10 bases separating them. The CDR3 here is CASSSDTFYEQYF. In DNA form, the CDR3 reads TGTGCCAGCAGTTCCGACACGTTCTACGAGCAGTACTTC.